The following is a T cell receptor (beta chain) sequence with its context. No antigen is known for it. At the survey level, the v3.0 immunoSEQ assay was run. Some clones are missing from TCRdb's copy, which holds only in-frame ones; the method was immunoSEQ multiplex PCR. The data show fewer than 25,000 clones, 85% to 90% seen once. These data are taken from a study of long-term antiretroviral therapy in people with HIV. Broader study findings: The study found narrower CDR3 length ranges in HIV repertoires than in controls. Post-ART diversity increased but stayed below transplant donor controls. From about 2003 to 2018, blood was obtained, possibly while participants received older ART regimens.

HIV-positive participants all received treatment in the United States. This CDR3 spans 17 amino acids. V lost 1 base, J lost 0 bases, and 14 bases lay in between. Germline CDR1 SGHVS, CDR2 FNYEAQ. This sequence joins TRBV7-6 and TRBJ2-3; D remains ambiguous. Sequencing was performed on unsorted PBMCs, taken 1.8 years before starting antiretroviral therapy. This TCR came from a woman aged 30 to 39 with HIV. CDR3 region: CASSLGTALTSTDTQYF. In nucleotides, the CDR3 is TGTGCCAGCAGCTTAGGTACGGCCCTTACTAGCACAGATACGCAGTATTTT.